This T cell receptor (beta chain) was sequenced in a study of T cell repertoires in cytomegalovirus infection. On this clonotype itself: What it binds is unknown.

MiXCR, run by TCRdb on the reads, gives a single entry per CDR3 protein. The data hold approximately 730,000 distinct CDR3 sequences, with 29% observed a single time. Germline V gene lookup returns CDR1 LGHNA and CDR2 YSLEER. The V segment lost 4 bases and the J segment 1 base; nucleotides outside the gene matches: 5. This CDR3 is 16 amino acids long. V is TRBV4-3 and J is TRBJ2-5; 11 positions match TRBD1. The specimen comprised cultured CD8+ T cells from PBMCs, sampled from culture after CMV antigen stimulation. The sequence was collected from a human donor in good health (CMV status not recorded). Some clones in this sample may be carry-over from other donors' samples. The CDR3 DNA is TGCGCCAGCAGCCGCTCCGGGACAGGGGGCCAAGAGACCCAGTACTTC. Translation gives CASSRSGTGGQETQYF.